Shown below are 15 T cell receptor beta chains from a single sample sequenced in a study of CD4 T cells in relation to SARS-CoV-2 and coronaviruses. Before the COVID-19 pandemic, during about 2011-2019, CD4+ T cells were taken from unexposed donors. The cells were cultured for less than twelve days before CD4+ T cells were isolated. Their antigen targets remain unknown. TCRdb's table, derived via immunoSEQ multiplex PCR, lists solely in-frame clones and lacks some. In the table there are approximately 16,000 clones, around 77% of which are singletons. The sequenced sample was CD4+ T cells from PBMCs, cultured in vitro. These receptors were collected from a human donor in good health.

The CDR3 here is CASSMGTGANVLTF. Written as DNA, the CDR3 is TGTGCCAGTAGTATGGGAACTGGGGCCAACGTCCTGACTTTC. The chain joins TRBV19 to TRBJ2-6; D unresolved. Trimming cost V 3 bases and J 2 bases, with 5 bases left between them. Germline V gene sequence: CDR1 LNHDA, CDR2 SQIVND (reference sequence). The CDR3 runs to 14 residues.

The V and J genes are TRBV11-2 and TRBJ2-7, with no clear D. Per germline, CDR1 SGHAT and CDR2 FQNNGV. The CDR3 has 14 residues. Trimming took off 0 bases at V and 1 base at J, with 7 bases between the two ends. DNA of the CDR3: TGTGCCAGCAGCTTAGAGTACGGATCCTACGAGCAGTACTTC. The encoded protein is CASSLEYGSYEQYF.

V usage is TRBV5-1 and J usage is TRBJ2-1; TRBD2 matches at 10 bases. The germline gives CDR1 SGHRS, CDR2 YFSETQ. This CDR3 contains 18 residues. The V and J ends lost 5 bases and 0 bases, in that order; junction bases with no gene match: 11. The CDR3, as DNA: TGCGCCAGCAGATATCGACTAGCGGGTGCCAGCTCCTACAATGAGCAGTTCTTC. This gives the protein CASRYRLAGASSYNEQFF.

The chain carries TRBV30 and TRBJ1-1; no clear D. The V end was cut by 4 bases, the J end by 11 bases, with 17 bases between. The CDR3 covers 12 residues. Germline loops: CDR1 GTSNPN, CDR2 SVGIG (reference sequence). The CDR3 coding sequence is TGTGCCTGGACCTCGCTAGGTTTTGGGGCTTTCTTT. Its protein product is CAWTSLGFGAFF.

The chain recombines TRBV12-5 with TRBJ2-5, with 12 bases matching TRBD2. CDR3 length equals 19 residues. V dropped 1 base and J dropped 1; count of bases not matched to a gene: 10. Looked up from germline, CDR1 is LGHNT and CDR2 is FRNRAP. The CDR3 DNA follows: TGTGCTAGTGGTTTGGGCCGACCAGGACTAGCGGGACTCCAAGAGACCCAGTACTTC. Translating it yields CASGLGRPGLAGLQETQYF. Based on the CDR3 plus reference TRBV12-5 and TRBJ2-5, the full variable domain is DARVTQTPRHKVTEMGQEVTMRCQPILGHNTVFWYRQTMMQGLELLAYFRNRAPLDDSGMPKDRFSAEMPDATLATLKIQPSEPRDSAVYFCASGLGRPGLAGLQETQYFGPGTRLLVL.

V gene TRBV27 combines with J gene TRBJ2-2, with D possibly matching TRBD2 (6 bases). This CDR3 is 16 amino acids long. V was trimmed by 3 bases and J by 1 base, leaving 12 bases between them. Germline V gene sequence: CDR1 MNHEY, CDR2 SMNVEV (reference sequence). The CDR3: CASSFWGSGNTGELFF. In DNA, the CDR3 is TGTGCCAGCAGTTTTTGGGGTAGCGGGAACACCGGGGAGCTGTTTTTT.

The J gene is TRBJ2-2, the V gene TRBV10-3; 9 bases fit TRBD1. The ends lost 7 bases at V and 3 bases at J; junction bases unmatched: 3. The CDR3 extends over 14 amino acids. The germline gives CDR1 ENHRY, CDR2 SYGVKD. The chain's CDR3 is CAINGQGYTGELFF. CDR3 bases: TGTGCCATCAACGGACAGGGGTACACCGGGGAGCTGTTTTTT.

The gene calls are TRBV6-1 and TRBJ1-5; 7 positions agree with TRBD1. This CDR3 spans 14 amino acids. J was trimmed by 6 bases and V by 2 bases; bases with no gene match: 4. CDR1 is MNHNS and CDR2 is SASEGT in the germline V gene. The CDR3: CASSEQGVGQPQHF. CDR3 in DNA: TGTGCCAGCAGTGAACAGGGGGTAGGTCAGCCCCAGCATTTT.

This chain connects TRBV3-1 (or the pseudogene TRBV3-2) to TRBJ2-1; 10 bases line up with TRBD2. The CDR3 extends over 14 amino acids. V gave up 0 bases and J gave up 13 bases; unmatched junction bases: 6. Germline V gene data show CDR1 as LGHDT and CDR2 as YNNKEL (reference sequence). CDR3 bases: TGTGCCAGCAGCCAAGATAGAACTAGCGGGGATCAGTTCTTC. This encodes CASSQDRTSGDQFF.

CDR3 amino acids: CASSLGEAGTGELFF. For the CDR3, the DNA is TGCGCCAGCAGCTTGGGAGAGGCGGGGACCGGGGAGCTGTTTTTT. V gene TRBV5-1 combines with J gene TRBJ2-2; maybe TRBD2 (6 bases). CDR1 and CDR2 from the germline V gene are SGHRS and YFSETQ. The CDR3 sequence is 15 residues long. V was pared by 0 bases and J by 5 bases, with 11 bases between.

The chain carries TRBV24-1 and TRBJ2-7; no clear D gene. Germline V gives CDR1 KGHDR, CDR2 SFDVKD. Trimming took 11 bases from V and 3 from J, leaving 10 bases between them. CDR3 length: 11 residues. The CDR3: CANFPLYEQYF. The CDR3 DNA is TGTGCCAACTTTCCCCTCTACGAGCAGTACTTC.

The chain carries TRBV19 and TRBJ2-1; 12 nucleotides match TRBD2. Germline assignment: CDR1 LNHDA and CDR2 SQIVND (reference sequence). The CDR3 is 15 amino acids. V dropped 5 bases and J dropped 9; count of bases not matched to a gene: 8. For the CDR3, the DNA is TGTGCCAGTAGTCCGACTAGCGGGAGTCGTGGTGAGCAGTTCTTC. The encoded protein is CASSPTSGSRGEQFF.

The chain uses TRBV3-1 (or the pseudogene TRBV3-2) and TRBJ1-1; no definite D call. This CDR3 region has 11 residues. Trimming took 2 bases from V and 6 from J, leaving 4 bases between them. Germline V gives CDR1 LGHDT, CDR2 YNNKEL (reference sequence). CDR3 DNA: TGTGCCAGCAGCCAATTTTCTGAAGCTTTCTTT. Translation: CASSQFSEAFF.

The chain is built from TRBV28 and TRBJ1-6; TRBD1 matches at 9 bases. Trimming cost V 6 bases and J 10 bases; bases outside gene matches: 10. The CDR3 runs 15 residues. Germline loops: CDR1 MDHEN, CDR2 SYDVKM. The CDR3 is CASSPEQGARSPLHF. The CDR3 region has the DNA TGTGCCAGCAGCCCCGAACAGGGGGCAAGATCACCCCTCCACTTT. Full variable domain (rest looked up from reference TRBV28 and TRBJ1-6): DVKVTQSSRYLVKRTGEKVFLECVQDMDHENMFWYRQDPGLGLRLIYFSYDVKMKEKGDIPEGYSVSREKKERFSLILESASTNQTSMYLCASSPEQGARSPLHFGNGTRLTVT.

This chain links TRBV5-4 with TRBJ2-5, with D hard to call. The germline CDR1 and CDR2 sequences are SGHNT and YYREEE (reference sequence). The CDR3 contains 15 residues. Trimming took 3 bases from V and 5 from J, leaving 17 bases between them. The CDR3 loop reads CASSSKIGAQETQYF. CDR3 in DNA: TGTGCCAGCAGCTCTAAGATCGGCGCACAGGAGACCCAGTACTTC. Based on the CDR3 plus reference TRBV5-4 and TRBJ2-5, the full variable domain is ETGVTQSPTHLIKTRGQQVTLRCSSQSGHNTVSWYQQALGQGPQFIFQYYREEENGRGNFPPRFSGLQFPNYSSELNVNALELDDSALYLCASSSKIGAQETQYFGPGTRLLVL.